This T cell receptor (beta chain) was identified in a study of PD-L1 blockade in urothelial cancer. Study-level information: Patients arrived having already received 0 to 3 prior chemotherapy regimens. Per blood sample, T cells had a median of about 130,000.

Assay: immunoSEQ multiplex PCR; the TCRdb copy retains only in-frame clones and omits some. The sample consists of 37,000 or so clones, roughly four fifths of them appearing once. Between 1 and 8 samples per patient were obtained, pretreatment and on-treatment. The CDR3 is made up of 14 amino acids. Germline-derived CDR1 and CDR2 are SGHRS and YFSETQ. The V and J ends lost 7 bases and 3 bases, in that order; junction bases with no gene match: 6. This chain joins TRBV5-1 and TRBJ2-1, with TRBD2 matching 8 bases. The receptor was isolated from a man in his sixties with urothelial cancer. The material sequenced was PBMCs, taken around atezolizumab (anti-PD-L1) treatment. This chain's CDR3 is CASRPGLDYNEQFF. CDR3 in DNA: TGCGCCAGCCGACCGGGACTAGACTACAATGAGCAGTTCTTC. Variable domain in full (rest from reference TRBV5-1 and TRBJ2-1): KAGVTQTPRYLIKTRGQQVTLSCSPISGHRSVSWYQQTPGQGLQFLFEYFSETQRNKGNFPGRFSGRQFSNSRSEMNVSTLELGDSALYLCASRPGLDYNEQFFGPGTRLTVL.